Presented here are 11 T cell receptor beta chains from one specimen sequenced in a study of blood T cell repertoires in COVID-19. This table comes from immunoSEQ multiplex PCR, and its TCRdb copy is limited to in-frame clones, with some not included. The sample has 150,000 to 200,000 clones; about 86% are singletons. Sequencing was carried out using peripheral blood. These receptors came from a man aged 45-60 years with active or convalescent COVID-19.

The chain recombines TRBV4-1 with TRBJ1-4, with D possibly matching TRBD1 (5 bases). Germline V gene lookup returns CDR1 MGHRA and CDR2 YSYEKL. This CDR3 contains 16 residues. V was cut by 2 bases and J by 0 bases, with 10 bases left in between. The chain's CDR3 is CASSQTHRTTNEKLFF. For the CDR3, the DNA is TGCGCCAGCAGCCAAACCCACAGGACAACTAATGAAAAACTGTTTTTT.

About this clone: Other nucleotide sequences in the sample specify the same CDR3. V and J are TRBV9 and TRBJ1-4; 8 nucleotides match TRBD1. There are 15 residues in the CDR3. Germline CDR1 is SGDLS and CDR2 is YYNGEE. The trim removed 4 bases at V and 2 bases at J, leaving 4 bases unmatched. The CDR3 DNA reads as TGTGCCAGCAGCCCCAGACAGGGGACTAATGAAAAACTGTTTTTT. Protein: CASSPRQGTNEKLFF. The full variable domain, with the rest looked up from reference TRBV9 and TRBJ1-4, is DSGVTQTPKHLITATGQRVTLRCSPRSGDLSVYWYQQSLDQGLQFLIQYYNGEERAKGNILERFSAQQFPDLHSELNLSSLELGDSALYFCASSPRQGTNEKLFFGSGTQLSVL.

The rearrangement joins TRBV29-1 to TRBJ2-1, with a weak D call TRBD1 (5 bases). The CDR3 contains 13 residues. The V gene's germline CDR1 is SQVTM and CDR2 ANQGSEA. The V end was cut by 7 bases, the J end by 7 bases, with 17 bases between. The CDR3 DNA reads as TGCAGCGCACGGTGGGGCCAGCTTAATGAGCAGTTCTTC. As protein: CSARWGQLNEQFF.

The chain is built from TRBV15 and TRBJ2-5; D possibly corresponds to TRBD2 (6 bases). V gave up 7 bases and J gave up 5 bases, with 20 bases separating them. The CDR3 length is 15 residues. Germline V gene data show CDR1 as LNHNV and CDR2 as YYDKDF (reference sequence). CDR3 in amino acids: CATKKEVGGVETQYF. CDR3 bases: TGTGCCACCAAAAAAGAGGTCGGGGGAGTTGAGACCCAGTACTTC.

The chain couples TRBV7-3 to TRBJ1-3; D is unresolved. Germline-derived CDR1 and CDR2 are SGHTA and FQGTGA. This CDR3 has 14 residues. The V gene lost 2 bases and the J gene lost 2 bases, with 7 bases spanning the gap. CDR3 region: CASSLSSPGNTIYF. As DNA, the CDR3 is TGTGCCAGCAGCTTATCGAGCCCTGGAAACACCATATATTTT.

J is TRBJ1-5 and V is TRBV3-1 (or the pseudogene TRBV3-2), with 7 bases that match TRBD1. The CDR3 is made up of 14 amino acids. Germline V gives CDR1 LGHDT, CDR2 YNNKEL (reference sequence). The V gene end was trimmed by 6 bases and the J gene end by 5 bases; junction bases not matched to a gene: 7. As DNA, the CDR3 is TGTGCCAGCAGTCCCCGGGACAGTTATCAGCCCCAGCATTTT. This codes for CASSPRDSYQPQHF.

This chain links TRBV7-9 with TRBJ2-2, with 13 bases that match TRBD2. Germline assignment: CDR1 SEHNR and CDR2 FQNEAQ (reference sequence). J gave up 0 bases and V 7 bases, and 5 bases lay outside the gene matches. The CDR3 is 17 amino acids. The CDR3 DNA is TGTGCCAGCATGGGACTAGCGGGACTCCCGAACACCGGGGAGCTGTTTTTT. Encoded protein: CASMGLAGLPNTGELFF.

The chain is built from TRBV18 and TRBJ1-2, with 7 bases that match TRBD1. Germline values: CDR1 KGHSH, CDR2 LQKENI. The CDR3 length is 15 residues. Germline trimming cut 3 bases from V and 6 bases from J; bases unmatched to any gene: 10. Here the CDR3 DNA reads TGTGCCAGCTCACCGCCAAACAGGGGTTCAGATGGCTACACCTTC. It codes for CASSPPNRGSDGYTF. Full variable domain (rest looked up from reference TRBV18 and TRBJ1-2): NAGVMQNPRHLVRRRGQEARLRCSPMKGHSHVYWYRQLPEEGLKFMVYLQKENIIDESGMPKERFSAEFPKEGPSILRIQQVVRGDSAAYFCASSPPNRGSDGYTFGSGTRLTVV.

The chain links TRBV27 to TRBJ2-7; 9 nucleotides align to TRBD1. The germline V gene encodes CDR1 MNHEY and CDR2 SMNVEV (reference sequence). Unmatched junction bases numbered 16, after V lost 5 bases and J lost 5 bases. The length of the CDR3 is 17 residues. The CDR3 protein is CASSPKSSGTGNNEQYF. CDR3 coding DNA: TGTGCCAGCAGTCCAAAATCCTCCGGGACAGGGAACAACGAGCAGTACTTC.

The chain uses TRBV5-1 and TRBJ2-1; TRBD2 aligns across 8 bases. The CDR3 length is 16 residues. Losses at the gene ends were 0 bases for V and 4 bases for J; bases not matched to a gene: 6. Germline CDR1 is SGHRS and CDR2 is YFSETQ. The CDR3 coding sequence is TGCGCCAGCAGCTTGGTAACTAGCGGAAGTTACAATGAGCAGTTCTTC. This encodes CASSLVTSGSYNEQFF.

The rearrangement uses TRBV29-1 and TRBJ1-6; maybe TRBD1 (5 bases). Between the trimmed V and J ends, which lost 7 bases and 9 bases, there was a span of 16 bases. The V gene's germline CDR1 is SQVTM and CDR2 ANQGSEA. This CDR3 region has 13 residues. The CDR3 region has the DNA TGCAGCGCAGACCGGGGGGATGGTTCACCCCTCCACTTT. It encodes CSADRGDGSPLHF.